This TCR beta chain is drawn from a study of cytomegalovirus exposure and HLA in healthy donors. Study-level findings and limits: It was only CMV serostatus that was available as immune exposure information.

Comments on this clone: The antigen is not known.

The CDR3 consists of 11 residues. The ends were cut back, 10 bases at V and 5 bases at J, with 11 bases in the middle. The germline V gene has CDR1 MDHEN and CDR2 SYDVKM. PCR amplification relied on 60 Vbeta primers (plus 13 Jbeta primers). The data were produced by immunoSEQ multiplex PCR, yet TCRdb's version contains in-frame clones alone and is incomplete. This table has 130,000 or so clones, under 90% appearing once. The sample consisted of PBMCs. This clonotype originated in a woman aged 40 to 50 in good health and CMV-seronegative. This sequence joins TRBV28 and TRBJ1-2; a possible D gene is TRBD1 (5 bases). The CDR3 loop is CATVGAYGYTF. The CDR3 DNA follows: TGTGCCACCGTAGGGGCTTATGGCTACACCTTC.